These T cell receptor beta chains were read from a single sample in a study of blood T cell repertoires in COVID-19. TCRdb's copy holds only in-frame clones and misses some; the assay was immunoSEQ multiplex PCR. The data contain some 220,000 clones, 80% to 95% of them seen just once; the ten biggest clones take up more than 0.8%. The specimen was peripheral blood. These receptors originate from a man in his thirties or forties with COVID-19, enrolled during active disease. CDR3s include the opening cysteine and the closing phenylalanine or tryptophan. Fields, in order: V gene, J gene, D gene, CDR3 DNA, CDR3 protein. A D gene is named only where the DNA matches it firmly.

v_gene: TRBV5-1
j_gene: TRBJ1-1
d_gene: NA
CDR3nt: TGCGCCAGCAGCTTAAACAGGAACACTGAAGCTTTCTTT
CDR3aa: CASSLNRNTEAFF

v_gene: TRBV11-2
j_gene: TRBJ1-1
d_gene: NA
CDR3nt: TGTGCCAGCAGCCGCATATCGGGCTGGGAGTCGGGAACTGAAGCTTTCTTT
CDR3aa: CASSRISGWESGTEAFF

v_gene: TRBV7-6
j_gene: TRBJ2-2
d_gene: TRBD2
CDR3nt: TGTGCCAGCAGCTCCCCCAACTGGGCTAGCGGGGGCCCCAACACCGGGGAGCTGTTTTTT
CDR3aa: CASSSPNWASGGPNTGELFF

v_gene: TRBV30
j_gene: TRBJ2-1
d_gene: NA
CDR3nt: TGTGCCTGGAGTAGCGGGCCCTACAATGAGCAGTTCTTC
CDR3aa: CAWSSGPYNEQFF

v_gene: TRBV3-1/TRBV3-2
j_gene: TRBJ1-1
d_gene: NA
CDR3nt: TGTGCCAGCAGCCAAGTCTCGGGCACTGAAGCTTTCTTT
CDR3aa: CASSQVSGTEAFF

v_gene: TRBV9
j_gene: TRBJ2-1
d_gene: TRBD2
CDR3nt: TGTGCCAGCAGCCCCGGGACTAGCGGGGGGCGGGGTGAGCAGTTCTTC
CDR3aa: CASSPGTSGGRGEQFF

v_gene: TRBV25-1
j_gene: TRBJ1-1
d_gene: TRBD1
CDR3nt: TGTGCCAGCAGTGTGAGGACAGGGGTAGGTACTGAAGCTTTCTTT
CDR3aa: CASSVRTGVGTEAFF

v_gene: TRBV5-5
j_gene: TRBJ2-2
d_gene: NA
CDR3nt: TGTGCCAGCAGCTCCTCCGGACTGGCATCTGAGCTGTTTTTT
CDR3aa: CASSSSGLASELFF

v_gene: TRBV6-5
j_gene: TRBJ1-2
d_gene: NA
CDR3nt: TGTGCCAGCAGTTCAGGGTTTGGCTACACCTTC
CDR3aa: CASSSGFGYTF

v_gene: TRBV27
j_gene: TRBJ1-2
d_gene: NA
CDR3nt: TGTGCCAGTTTCGGCCCAACTAACAAACAGGGCCGTGGCTACACCTTC
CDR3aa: CASFGPTNKQGRGYTF

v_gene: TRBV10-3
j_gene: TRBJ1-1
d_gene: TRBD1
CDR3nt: TGTGCCATCAGCCCCGGACAGGGCTATGAAGCTTTCTTT
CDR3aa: CAISPGQGYEAFF